Below, one T cell receptor beta chain is given with its context. The antigen is undetermined. CD3+CD4+ and CD3+CD8+ cells were FACS-sorted from thawed unstimulated PBMCs. The data originate from a study of T cell clones after liver transplantation. For the study at large: Liver transplant recipients had immunosuppression withdrawal attempted within 2 years.

Study results and limitations: In two subjects, few donor cells limited the measurable donor-reactive repertoire. A significant post-transplant drop in circulating graft-donor-reactive CD4 TCRbeta sequences occurred in most of the 8 subjects.

Profiled with immunoSEQ multiplex PCR; TCRdb holds only in-frame clones, not every one. The top ten clones hold less than 0.65% of a sample with roughly 73,000 clones, 80% of them seen once. Trimming shortened V by 3 bases and J by 1 base, and 1 base separated the two germline ends. In germline, CDR1 is MNHNS, CDR2 SASEGT. The CDR3 length is 12 residues. V is TRBV6-1 and J is TRBJ1-5, with D unclear. This TCR came from a human donor who received a liver transplant. The sequenced sample was CD4+ T cells from blood, obtained before liver transplant. For the CDR3, the DNA is TGTGCCAGCAGTGACAGCAATCAGCCCCAGCATTTT. It translates to CASSDSNQPQHF.